The clone carrying this T cell receptor beta chain was counted a few times. Its specificity is not known. Both 60 Vbeta primers and 13 Jbeta primers went into the PCR. TCRdb keeps only in-frame clones here, not all; method: immunoSEQ multiplex PCR. Among more than 130,000 clones listed, about four fifths were seen once. The CDR3 contains 14 residues. Germline V lookup: CDR1 LNHDA, CDR2 SQIVND (reference sequence). V lost 6 bases and J 9 bases, leaving 18 bases between the germline ends. This sample was taken from a study of cytomegalovirus exposure and HLA in healthy donors. Study-wide points: At a 0.05 false discovery rate, a later analysis found some 17,000 TCR beta sequences to be associated with HLA alleles.

The sequencing input was PBMCs. The sequence derives from a man aged 40-50 years in good health and CMV-seropositive. The genes are TRBV19 and TRBJ2-1, with a weak D call TRBD2 (6 bases). CDR3 amino acids: CASSSGLLRSEQFF. The CDR3 nucleotides are TGTGCCAGTAGCTCGGGACTCCTCAGAAGTGAGCAGTTCTTC.